This TCR beta chain was found in a study of esophageal squamous cell carcinoma under preoperative chemotherapy. Turning to the study itself: TCR repertoires were profiled from both peripheral blood T cells and tumor-infiltrating lymphocytes.

Details on this clonotype: Its target is not known.

Study-wide results and limits: Peripheral T cells showed a significant TCR diversity increase after chemotherapy, unlike tumor-infiltrating lymphocytes. Post-treatment tumor-infiltrating lymphocytes appeared partly derived from peripheral T cells migrating into the tumor. Abundant clones tended to shrink rather than expand after paclitaxel-nedaplatin.

TCRdb fed the PCR reads into MiXCR, producing one record per CDR3 protein. The sample lists some 30,000 distinct CDR3 sequences, roughly 52% seen once, with roughly 23% in the top ten. V was trimmed by 6 bases and J by 9 bases, leaving 23 bases between them. Germline CDR1 is SEHNR and CDR2 is FQNEAQ (reference sequence). The CDR3 runs 15 residues. Time point described: after preoperative PTX-NDP chemotherapy. The receptor comes from a human donor with esophageal squamous cell carcinoma. The donor label of this sample is uncertain. The rearrangement uses TRBV7-9 and TRBJ2-5, with D possibly being TRBD1 or TRBD2 (6 bases each). Collection took place from a patient given preoperative chemotherapy. The CDR3, as DNA: TGTGCCAGCAGTAATACAGGAGGGGGGCCCGAGGCCCAGTACTTC. Translation gives CASSNTGGGPEAQYF.